This T cell receptor beta chain was sequenced in a study of blood T cell repertoires in COVID-19. The wider study: Sites in the United States, Italy and Spain provided acute and convalescent COVID-19 samples.

The CDR3 loop spans 15 amino acids. Germline V gene lookup returns CDR1 SGHDT and CDR2 YYEEEE. J gave up 4 bases and V 4 bases, and 10 bases lay outside the gene matches. Profiling relied on immunoSEQ multiplex PCR, and the TCRdb table lists in-frame clones only, not all of them. This sample yields approximately 52,000 clones, of which around 93% are seen a single time; 3.1% belongs to the top ten. This chain links TRBV5-6 with TRBJ1-2; 7 nucleotides agree with TRBD1. The clonotype was recovered from a man aged 50 to 60 with acute or convalescent COVID-19. The source material was peripheral blood. CDR3 sequence (DNA): TGTGCCAGCAGCATGGACAGGAAGCTCCTCTATGGCTACACCTTC. This codes for CASSMDRKLLYGYTF.